Below are 32 T cell receptor beta chains sequenced from a single sample in a study of blood T cell repertoires in COVID-19. Clones were read by immunoSEQ multiplex PCR, and TCRdb kept only the in-frame ones, dropping some. Of roughly 360,000 clones listed, over 65% are singletons. What was sequenced was peripheral blood. Receptors originate from a human donor with acute or convalescent COVID-19. The donor label of this sample is uncertain.

This chain links TRBV19 with TRBJ1-4; D might be TRBD1 (6 bases). The CDR3 runs to 15 residues. V was cut by 2 bases and J by 3 bases, with 10 bases left in between. Germline CDR1 reads LNHDA; CDR2 reads SQIVND (reference sequence). In DNA, the CDR3 is TGTGCCAGTAGTATACCGACAGGTTCTAATGAAAAACTGTTTTTT. This translates into CASSIPTGSNEKLFF.

V is TRBV2 and J is TRBJ2-7; 7 positions agree with TRBD2. Germline CDR1 and CDR2: SNHLY and FYNNEI. The ends lost 6 bases at V and 0 bases at J; junction bases unmatched: 8. The CDR3 is made up of 15 amino acids. CDR3 DNA: TGTGCCAGCAGAGGGGCTAGCGGTCCCTCCTACGAGCAGTACTTC. Translation gives CASRGASGPSYEQYF.

V usage is TRBV19 and J usage is TRBJ1-2; 7 nucleotides line up with TRBD1. Germline lookup yields CDR1 LNHDA and CDR2 SQIVND (reference sequence). This CDR3 contains 16 residues. Germline trimming cut 6 bases from V and 6 bases from J; bases unmatched to any gene: 16. In nucleotides, the CDR3 is TGTGCCAGTAGCAATCAAGTTGTGACAGGGAAACATGGCTACACCTTC. Protein: CASSNQVVTGKHGYTF.

This clone was seen a single time. CDR3 coding DNA: TGTGCCAGCAGGCAGATCCCGGGACAGTCCTACGAGCAGTACTTC. Protein product: CASRQIPGQSYEQYF. The V and J genes are TRBV5-5 and TRBJ2-7; TRBD1 matches at 7 bases. Germline CDR1 and CDR2: SGHKS and YYEKEE (reference sequence). This CDR3 contains 15 residues. V was clipped by 5 bases and J by 1 base; unmatched bases: 9.

This clone was counted a few times. V usage is TRBV4-1 and J usage is TRBJ1-5; TRBD1 matches 8 bases. After removal of 3 bases from V and 9 bases from J, the junction contained 10 bases not matched to a gene. The CDR3 spans 15 residues. Germline-derived CDR1 and CDR2 are MGHRA and YSYEKL. CDR3 residues: CASSHETGGTGPQHF. The CDR3 nucleotides are TGCGCCAGCAGCCACGAAACAGGGGGGACCGGGCCCCAGCATTTT.

This clone turned up a few times. The V call is TRBV5-1, the J call TRBJ2-7; TRBD2 matches at 9 bases. Trimming at V came to 2 bases and at J to 3 bases, leaving 0 bases not matched to a gene. CDR1 and CDR2 (germline): SGHRS, YFSETQ. The length of the CDR3 is 13 residues. The CDR3 sequence: CASSLLAGYEQYF. CDR3 DNA sequence: TGCGCCAGCAGCTTACTAGCGGGCTACGAGCAGTACTTC.

The chain has TRBV18 and TRBJ1-1; the D is unclear. Germline CDR1 reads KGHSH; CDR2 reads LQKENI. This CDR3 is 12 amino acids long. Trimming cost V 5 bases and J 1 base, with 5 bases left between them. Here the CDR3 reads CASSERNTEAFF. Written as DNA, the CDR3 is TGTGCCAGCTCAGAGAGGAACACTGAAGCTTTCTTT. Full variable domain (outside the CDR3, taken from reference TRBV18 and TRBJ1-1): NAGVMQNPRHLVRRRGQEARLRCSPMKGHSHVYWYRQLPEEGLKFMVYLQKENIIDESGMPKERFSAEFPKEGPSILRIQQVVRGDSAAYFCASSERNTEAFFGQGTRLTVV.

V is TRBV9 and J is TRBJ2-2; 10 bases line up with TRBD1. The trim removed 3 bases at V and 6 bases at J, leaving 11 bases unmatched. Germline V lookup: CDR1 SGDLS, CDR2 YYNGEE. The CDR3 is 17 residues long. CDR3 DNA: TGTGCCAGCAGCGCTACCCCGGGACAGGGGTCCCCCGGGGAGCTGTTTTTT. Its translation is CASSATPGQGSPGELFF.

This rearrangement joins TRBV6-6 to TRBJ1-2; weak D call: TRBD1 (5 bases). Germline CDR1 is MNHNY and CDR2 is SVGAGI (reference sequence). The CDR3 has 13 residues. V lost 6 bases, J lost 2 bases, and 10 bases lay in between. The CDR3 nucleotides read TGTGCCAGCAGGTTGGACACAAACTATGGCTACACCTTC. This gives the protein CASRLDTNYGYTF.

The genes are TRBV27 and TRBJ2-5; D possibly corresponds to TRBD1 (5 bases). This CDR3 contains 13 residues. Trimming pared 8 bases from V and 5 bases from J, leaving 15 bases between. Germline V gene sequence: CDR1 MNHEY, CDR2 SMNVEV (reference sequence). CDR3 region: CASGPRAYETQYF. CDR3 in DNA: TGTGCCAGCGGGCCCAGGGCTTATGAGACCCAGTACTTC.

The chain recombines TRBV28 with TRBJ2-3, with a weak D call TRBD1 (5 bases). V lost 5 bases and J 10 bases, leaving 16 bases between the germline ends. This CDR3 has 13 residues. Germline values: CDR1 MDHEN, CDR2 SYDVKM. The CDR3: CASSRTSLSPQYF. As DNA, the CDR3 is TGTGCCAGCAGTCGGACATCATTGTCCCCGCAGTATTTT.

DNA for the CDR3: TGTGCCAGCAGCCCACTAGCGGGGGGTTTCACAGATACGCAGTATTTT. Translated: CASSPLAGGFTDTQYF. The chain joins TRBV7-2 to TRBJ2-3, with 12 bases lining up with TRBD2. The CDR3 is 16 amino acids. V dropped 5 bases and J dropped 2; count of bases not matched to a gene: 5. CDR1 is SGHTA and CDR2 is FQGNSA in the germline V gene. Full variable domain (missing parts from reference TRBV7-2 and TRBJ2-3): GAGVSQSPSNKVTEKGKDVELRCDPISGHTALYWYRQSLGQGLEFLIYFQGNSAPDKSGLPSDRFSAERTGGSVSTLTIQRTQQEDSAVYLCASSPLAGGFTDTQYFGPGTRLTVL.

The rearrangement uses TRBV28 and TRBJ1-6; TRBD1 is a possible D gene (6 bases). V was shortened by 8 bases and J by 3 bases, with 11 bases between the two germline ends. The CDR3 covers 14 residues. Per germline, CDR1 MDHEN and CDR2 SYDVKM. The CDR3 region is CASWQQGYNSPLHF. CDR3 nucleotides: TGTGCCAGCTGGCAACAGGGCTATAATTCACCCCTCCACTTT.

The rearrangement joins TRBV7-7 to TRBJ2-5; possibly TRBD2 for D (5 bases). The V gene's germline CDR1 is SSHAT and CDR2 FNYEAQ (reference sequence). Trimming took off 0 bases at V and 1 base at J, with 12 bases between the two ends. The CDR3 extends over 16 amino acids. CDR3 DNA: TGTGCCAGCAGCTTAGCGGCTAGCTCAACCCAAGAGACCCAGTACTTC. Translation gives CASSLAASSTQETQYF.

This chain uses TRBV27 with TRBJ1-5, with 8 bases aligning to TRBD1. Germline CDR1 and CDR2: MNHEY and SMNVEV (reference sequence). With 2 bases clipped from V and 0 bases from J, the junction kept 9 bases outside the gene matches. The CDR3 is made up of 18 amino acids. The chain's CDR3 is CASSLTGTGPFSNQPQHF. CDR3 in DNA: TGTGCCAGCAGTTTAACCGGGACAGGTCCCTTTAGCAATCAGCCCCAGCATTTT.

The CDR3 spells CAISGTSGTGELFF. CDR3 sequence (DNA): TGTGCCATCAGTGGGACTAGCGGGACCGGGGAGCTGTTTTTT. This chain joins TRBV10-3 and TRBJ2-2; 11 bases agree with TRBD2. V trimming: 4 bases; J trimming: 5 bases; junction bases outside the gene matches: 0. Germline V gene data show CDR1 as ENHRY and CDR2 as SYGVKD. This CDR3 has 14 residues.

This clone has more than one count but fewer than ten. This chain joins TRBV28 and TRBJ1-2; a weak D match, TRBD1 (5 bases). Germline loops: CDR1 MDHEN, CDR2 SYDVKM. The CDR3 contains 13 residues. The V end lost 6 bases, the J end lost 5 bases, and 13 bases lay between the germline ends. CDR3 amino acids: CASRAQGVYGYTF. CDR3 DNA: TGTGCCAGCAGAGCCCAGGGCGTATATGGCTACACCTTC.

This chain uses TRBV3-1 (or the pseudogene TRBV3-2) with TRBJ2-3, with TRBD2 matching over 9 bases. CDR1 and CDR2 (germline): LGHDT, YNNKEL (reference sequence). The V segment lost 2 bases and the J segment 4 bases; nucleotides outside the gene matches: 4. This CDR3 contains 15 residues. CDR3 in DNA: TGTGCCAGCAGCCAACTCGCGGGGGGGGCAGATACGCAGTATTTT. Amino acid sequence: CASSQLAGGADTQYF.

V is TRBV4-2 and J is TRBJ2-5; 8 positions agree with TRBD2. This CDR3 has 16 amino acids. V trimming: 0 bases; J trimming: 4 bases; junction bases outside the gene matches: 7. CDR1 is LGHNA and CDR2 is YNFKEQ in the germline V gene. DNA for the CDR3: TGTGCCAGCAGCCAAGATTCAGGACTAGCATCAGAGACCCAGTACTTC. Translating it yields CASSQDSGLASETQYF.

V usage is TRBV11-2 and J usage is TRBJ2-5, with 9 bases fitting TRBD1. The CDR3 contains 15 residues. CDR1 is SGHAT and CDR2 is FQNNGV in the germline V gene. The V segment lost 6 bases and the J segment 7 bases; nucleotides outside the gene matches: 12. CDR3 nucleotides: TGTGCCAGCAGTCTACCCGGGACAGGGTGGGCGACCCAGTACTTC. Translated: CASSLPGTGWATQYF.

The J gene is TRBJ1-4, the V gene TRBV30, with D maybe TRBD1 (5 bases). This CDR3 has 15 residues. Germline CDR1 is GTSNPN and CDR2 is SVGIG (reference sequence). V was trimmed by 0 bases and J by 8 bases, leaving 16 bases between them. As DNA, the CDR3 is TGTGCCTGGAGTGTACGCGACAGTCAGGACGAAAAACTGTTTTTT. It yields the protein CAWSVRDSQDEKLFF.

The gene calls are TRBV28 and TRBJ2-3; the D is unclear. CDR3 length: 12 residues. Germline-derived CDR1 and CDR2 are MDHEN and SYDVKM. Trimming cost V 5 bases and J 7 bases, with 10 bases left between them. The CDR3 DNA follows: TGTGCCAGCAGTCTAAGTGGTTATACGCAGTATTTT. As protein: CASSLSGYTQYF.

For this clone: The germline gene is not matched at one end of the junction; a read error may be the cause. The CDR3 reads CAGSLEAYNEQFF. CDR3 sequence (DNA): TGTGCCGGCAGTCTTGAGGCCTACAATGAGCAGTTCTTC. V and J are TRBV2 and TRBJ2-1; D is ambiguous. The CDR3 covers 13 residues. Looked up from germline, CDR1 is SNHLY and CDR2 is FYNNEI.

This chain joins TRBV7-9 and TRBJ2-7; 11 nucleotides agree with TRBD1. The CDR3 is 15 amino acids. Trimming at V came to 5 bases and at J to 7 bases, leaving 10 bases not matched to a gene. The germline gives CDR1 SEHNR, CDR2 FQNEAQ (reference sequence). The DNA for the CDR3 is TGTGCCAGCAGCCCAAACGGACAGGGGGCTTGGGAGCAGTACTTC. Translation: CASSPNGQGAWEQYF.

V usage is TRBV5-4 and J usage is TRBJ1-6; D is ambiguous. Trimming left V 6 bases short and J 5 bases short, with 9 bases between. The CDR3 sequence is 13 residues long. Germline CDR1 is SGHNT and CDR2 is YYREEE (reference sequence). CDR3: CASTDWNNSPLHF. The CDR3 coding sequence is TGTGCCAGCACTGACTGGAATAATTCACCCCTCCACTTT. The full variable domain, with the rest looked up from reference TRBV5-4 and TRBJ1-6, is ETGVTQSPTHLIKTRGQQVTLRCSSQSGHNTVSWYQQALGQGPQFIFQYYREEENGRGNFPPRFSGLQFPNYSSELNVNALELDDSALYLCASTDWNNSPLHFGNGTRLTVT.

The chain couples TRBV7-9 to TRBJ1-4; D might be TRBD1 (6 bases). The CDR3 contains 15 residues. V lost 7 bases and J 4 bases, leaving 16 bases between the germline ends. The germline CDR1 and CDR2 sequences are SEHNR and FQNEAQ (reference sequence). The DNA for the CDR3 is TGTGCCAGCACCATAAAAGGGGGGGATAATGAAAAACTGTTTTTT. It specifies CASTIKGGDNEKLFF.

The chain carries TRBV11-2 and TRBJ1-2; 8 bases are a match to TRBD1. CDR3 length equals 15 residues. Germline V gene data show CDR1 as SGHAT and CDR2 as FQNNGV. V shed 5 bases and J 4 bases; nucleotides not matched to a gene: 9. The CDR3 reads CASSAAGTGSYGYTF. The CDR3 DNA follows: TGTGCCAGCAGCGCCGCCGGGACAGGCTCCTATGGCTACACCTTC.

The V and J genes are TRBV30 and TRBJ2-2, with a tentative D call TRBD1 (5 bases). Germline V gene sequence: CDR1 GTSNPN, CDR2 SVGIG (reference sequence). CDR3 length: 17 amino acids. Trimming stripped 3 bases from V and 4 bases from J, with 21 bases between. CDR3 nucleotides: TGTGCCTGGAGCCGAACAAACGCCAGGGCCGGCACCGGGGAGCTGTTTTTT. Translating gives CAWSRTNARAGTGELFF.

V gene TRBV7-8 combines with J gene TRBJ2-7; TRBD2 is a possible D gene (5 bases). Germline V gene sequence: CDR1 SGHVS, CDR2 FQNEAQ. The CDR3 extends over 12 amino acids. V dropped 3 bases and J dropped 7 bases, with 10 bases sitting between them. The CDR3 protein is CASSFRTGEQYF. In DNA, the CDR3 is TGTGCCAGCAGCTTCCGGACGGGGGAGCAGTACTTC. The complete variable domain, with remaining parts taken from reference TRBV7-8 and TRBJ2-7, reads GAGVSQSPRYKVAKRGQDVALRCDPISGHVSLFWYQQALGQGPEFLTYFQNEAQLDKSGLPSDRFFAERPEGSVSTLKIQRTQQEDSAVYLCASSFRTGEQYFGPGTRLTVT.

This chain links TRBV18 with TRBJ2-5, with D hard to call. This CDR3 region has 15 residues. Deletions cut 3 bases from V and 9 bases from J, with 20 bases between. The germline gives CDR1 KGHSH, CDR2 LQKENI. The CDR3 loop is CASSPQPLQPLAQYF. The CDR3 DNA reads as TGTGCCAGCTCACCCCAACCTCTACAGCCTCTTGCCCAGTACTTC.

This clone was recorded once. The genes are TRBV6-5 and TRBJ2-2; 11 bases align to TRBD2. The V segment lost 7 bases and the J segment 6 bases; nucleotides outside the gene matches: 4. The CDR3 is 14 amino acids. The V gene's germline CDR1 is MNHEY and CDR2 SVGAGI. Here the CDR3 DNA reads TGTGCCAGCATCTTACTAGCGGGAGCCGGGGAGCTGTTTTTT. This sequence encodes CASILLAGAGELFF.

The chain recombines TRBV19 with TRBJ1-1, with D perhaps TRBD1 (5 bases). The CDR3 extends over 13 amino acids. V was clipped by 6 bases and J by 6 bases, with 14 bases between them. The germline CDR1 and CDR2 sequences are LNHDA and SQIVND (reference sequence). The CDR3 loop reads CASSNRYFPEAFF. The DNA of the CDR3 is TGTGCCAGTAGCAACAGGTATTTTCCTGAAGCTTTCTTT.